Each of the 7 T cell receptor beta chains below was sequenced from the same sample in a study of blood T cell repertoires in COVID-19. Clones were sequenced by immunoSEQ multiplex PCR, and TCRdb holds only the in-frame ones, with some missing. The sample includes roughly 120,000 clones, roughly 90% of them seen just once. The source material was peripheral blood. These receptors all stem from a human donor in a cohort sampled during active COVID-19.

The CDR3 loop is CASSPGDRGSNSPLHF. CDR3 nucleotide sequence: TGTGCCAGCAGCCCCGGGGACAGGGGTAGCAATTCACCCCTCCACTTT. This chain links TRBV3-1 (or the pseudogene TRBV3-2) with TRBJ1-6; 10 bases are a match to TRBD1. The V gene's germline CDR1 is LGHDT and CDR2 YNNKEL (reference sequence). The length of the CDR3 is 16 residues. V lost 4 bases to trimming and J lost 7 bases; unmatched junction nucleotides: 7.

With regard to this clone: The sample holds other DNA sequences that translate to the same CDR3. CDR3 DNA: TGCAGCGTTGAAGTAGGCGGGAACACTGAAGCTTTCTTT. Translating it yields CSVEVGGNTEAFF. The gene calls are TRBV29-1 and TRBJ1-1; D ambiguous. Trimming stripped 1 base from V and 1 base from J, with 7 bases between. Germline CDR1 and CDR2: SQVTM and ANQGSEA. The CDR3 loop spans 13 amino acids.

The gene calls are TRBV5-1 and TRBJ2-2; no reliable D call. V was shortened by 0 bases and J by 4 bases, with 10 bases between the two germline ends. The CDR3 is 15 amino acids. Germline CDR1 SGHRS, CDR2 YFSETQ. The CDR3 nucleotides are TGCGCCAGCAGCTTGGCCTTGTCCAGCACCGGGGAGCTGTTTTTT. This gives the protein CASSLALSSTGELFF.

The V call is TRBV9, the J call TRBJ2-7, with 10 bases lining up with TRBD2. The length of the CDR3 is 15 residues. Germline assignment: CDR1 SGDLS and CDR2 YYNGEE. The junction had 8 bases not matched to a gene; V was cut back by 4 bases and J by 4 bases. The CDR3 sequence is CASSPLAGAGYEQYF. The DNA of the CDR3 is TGTGCCAGCAGCCCGCTAGCGGGGGCCGGGTACGAGCAGTACTTC.

The V gene is TRBV24-1, the J gene TRBJ2-2, with 7 bases matching TRBD1. CDR1 is KGHDR, CDR2 SFDVKD, per germline. The CDR3 totals 16 residues. The V gene end was trimmed by 4 bases and the J gene end by 1 base; junction bases not matched to a gene: 5. CDR3 in DNA: TGTGCCACCAGTGAGTCCGGGACAGTGAACACCGGGGAGCTGTTTTTT. Protein product: CATSESGTVNTGELFF.

This chain connects TRBV5-1 to TRBJ2-1; 7 nucleotides line up with TRBD1. The germline V gene has CDR1 SGHRS and CDR2 YFSETQ. CDR3 length: 16 residues. V gave up 1 base and J gave up 7 bases; unmatched junction bases: 11. CDR3 DNA sequence: TGCGCCAGCAGCTTGAACAGGGGTGGTAGGGAGAATGAGCAGTTCTTC. As protein: CASSLNRGGRENEQFF.

The rearrangement uses TRBV29-1 and TRBJ2-3; 9 bases map to TRBD1. The CDR3 length is 16 residues. Germline CDR1 SQVTM, CDR2 ANQGSEA. The V segment lost 1 base and the J segment 5 bases; nucleotides outside the gene matches: 10. CDR3 protein: CSVEGPPGQGIDTQYF. The CDR3 nucleotides are TGCAGCGTTGAAGGGCCCCCGGGACAGGGAATAGATACGCAGTATTTT.